These 30 T cell receptor beta chains share one sample of origin, sequenced in a study of sequential checkpoint blockade in melanoma. Stated treatment: randomized to nivolumab then ipilimumab (arm A) or the reverse (arm B). Sequencing was performed with immunoSEQ multiplex PCR; in TCRdb, only in-frame clones are kept and a portion is missing. Among 5,000 or so clones listed, about two thirds were seen once. Specimen: CD8+ T cells sorted from blood (inferred from file names), collected from a patient given nivolumab and ipilimumab in sequence. The receptors shown here come from a human donor with melanoma.

In this sample, this clone turned up a few times. The rearrangement links TRBV14 to TRBJ1-4; 8 bases line up with TRBD1. Germline loops: CDR1 SGHDN, CDR2 FVKESK. The CDR3 has 15 residues. With 1 base clipped from V and 7 bases from J, the junction kept 5 bases outside the gene matches. This CDR3 is CASSQGSGGGEKLFF. CDR3 nucleotides: TGTGCCAGCAGCCAAGGGTCAGGGGGCGGTGAAAAACTGTTTTTT.

This clone was recorded only once. The chain links TRBV28 to TRBJ1-1; D is unresolved. V lost 4 bases to trimming and J lost 6 bases, with 9 bases between them. The CDR3 covers 12 residues. The germline CDR1 and CDR2 sequences are MDHEN and SYDVKM. CDR3 in amino acids: CASSSPGAEAFF. The CDR3, as DNA: TGTGCCAGCAGTTCCCCCGGGGCTGAAGCTTTCTTT.

This chain connects TRBV7-9 to TRBJ2-7; 9 positions match TRBD1. The CDR3 covers 15 residues. Germline V gives CDR1 SEHNR, CDR2 FQNEAQ (reference sequence). The junction had 11 bases not matched to a gene; V was cut back by 5 bases and J by 6 bases. CDR3 nucleotides: TGTGCCAGCAGCCTACCCGGGACAGGGAGTATCGAGCAGTACTTC. Translated, it gives CASSLPGTGSIEQYF.

This clone was seen just once. This CDR3 is also generated by other DNA sequences in the sample. This sequence joins TRBV27 and TRBJ1-1; no reliable D call. Germline V gene data show CDR1 as MNHEY and CDR2 as SMNVEV (reference sequence). The CDR3 is 13 amino acids. V lost 4 bases and J lost 5, with 11 bases in between. Written as DNA, the CDR3 is TGTGCCAGCAGTTCAGGAGGTTGGACTGAAGCTTTCTTT. Translation: CASSSGGWTEAFF.

The V gene is TRBV9, the J gene TRBJ2-1; 11 bases are a match to TRBD2. CDR3 length: 18 amino acids. Germline V gene sequence: CDR1 SGDLS, CDR2 YYNGEE. Unmatched junction bases numbered 17, after V lost 4 bases and J lost 8 bases. The CDR3 loop is CASSLSPSYSGRAYEQFF. CDR3 bases: TGTGCCAGCAGCCTTAGCCCCTCATATAGCGGGAGGGCCTATGAGCAGTTCTTC. Full variable domain (outside the CDR3, taken from reference TRBV9 and TRBJ2-1): DSGVTQTPKHLITATGQRVTLRCSPRSGDLSVYWYQQSLDQGLQFLIQYYNGEERAKGNILERFSAQQFPDLHSELNLSSLELGDSALYFCASSLSPSYSGRAYEQFFGPGTRLTVL.

V is TRBV28 and J is TRBJ2-2, with D tentatively TRBD1 (6 bases). The CDR3 contains 14 residues. Per the germline V gene, CDR1 is MDHEN and CDR2 is SYDVKM. V was trimmed by 5 bases and J by 4 bases, leaving 11 bases between them. DNA for the CDR3: TGTGCCAGCAGTCACCAGGGGTCCACCGGGGAGCTGTTTTTT. Protein product: CASSHQGSTGELFF.

This clone counts as medium-sized. This rearrangement joins TRBV19 to TRBJ1-5; D not certain. In germline, CDR1 is LNHDA, CDR2 SQIVND (reference sequence). The CDR3 is 15 residues long. The V gene lost 1 base and the J gene lost 4 bases, with 11 bases spanning the gap. CDR3 region: CASSIATLGNQPQHF. CDR3 nucleotide sequence: TGTGCCAGTAGTATAGCCACCCTCGGGAATCAGCCCCAGCATTTT.

The chain carries TRBV6-1 and TRBJ2-6; D is ambiguous. Germline CDR1 reads MNHNS; CDR2 reads SASEGT. V was trimmed by 5 bases and J by 0 bases, leaving 5 bases between them. The CDR3 runs to 14 residues. For the CDR3, the DNA is TGTGCCAGCAGTCAGATCTCTGGGGCCAACGTCCTGACTTTC. The encoded protein is CASSQISGANVLTF.

The chain couples TRBV6-1 to TRBJ2-1; 9 bases map to TRBD2. With V trimmed by 1 base and J by 2 bases, 3 bases remained unmatched. This CDR3 has 16 amino acids. The germline gives CDR1 MNHNS, CDR2 SASEGT. The CDR3 region is CASSEVGGGAYNEQFF. In nucleotides, the CDR3 is TGTGCCAGCAGTGAAGTGGGCGGGGGGGCCTACAATGAGCAGTTCTTC.

The chain uses TRBV5-4 and TRBJ2-7, with 14 bases matching TRBD2. Germline CDR1 SGHNT, CDR2 YYREEE (reference sequence). This CDR3 region has 16 residues. V lost 4 bases and J lost 3; bases outside the gene matches: 6. CDR3 DNA sequence: TGTGCCAGCAGCCCTGGACTAGCGGGAGGTTTCTACGAGCAGTACTTC. It yields the protein CASSPGLAGGFYEQYF.

The chain uses TRBV6-5 and TRBJ1-2; D unclear. The V end lost 2 bases, the J end lost 6 bases, and 7 bases lay between the germline ends. The germline V gene encodes CDR1 MNHEY and CDR2 SVGAGI. The length of the CDR3 is 12 residues. The DNA for the CDR3 is TGTGCCAGCAGTTACAACAGCCATGGCTACACCTTC. Its translation is CASSYNSHGYTF.

The V and J genes are TRBV5-8 and TRBJ2-3; D is unclear. Germline CDR1 reads SGHTS; CDR2 reads YDEGEE. V lost 1 base and J lost 0, with 6 bases in between. The CDR3 extends over 14 amino acids. CDR3 sequence reads: CASSLLMSTDTQYF. In nucleotides, the CDR3 is TGTGCCAGCAGCTTGCTTATGAGCACAGATACGCAGTATTTT.

The J gene is TRBJ1-2, the V gene TRBV15; D is undetermined. This CDR3 has 16 amino acids. The germline CDR1 and CDR2 sequences are LNHNV and YYDKDF (reference sequence). Trimming removed 0 bases at V and 4 bases at J, with 15 bases between. CDR3 in DNA: TGTGCCACCAGCAGAGATCTGGACGGAGGGTTCTATGGCTACACCTTC. Its protein is CATSRDLDGGFYGYTF.

V and J are TRBV5-6 and TRBJ2-5; 7 nucleotides line up with TRBD1. The CDR3 is 16 amino acids. The germline CDR1 and CDR2 sequences are SGHDT and YYEEEE. V shed 4 bases, J shed 5 bases, and the junction held 14 bases outside the gene matches. CDR3 in DNA: TGTGCCAGCAGCCTCTCCACCGACAGGGTAGCGGAGACCCAGTACTTC. It is translated as CASSLSTDRVAETQYF.

V gene TRBV21-1 combines with J gene TRBJ2-4; the table gives TRBD2 as D, unverified against the DNA. TRBV21-1 is a pseudogene segment. The CDR3 covers 19 residues. This CDR3 reads CASSISWRGFPLAKNIQYF. The CDR3 DNA reads as TGTGCCAGCAGCATTTCCTGGAGAGGATTCCCTTTAGCCAAAAACATTCAGTACTTC.

The gene calls are TRBV5-5 and TRBJ1-5; TRBD1 might be the D (5 bases). V was shortened by 2 bases and J by 6 bases, with 15 bases between the two germline ends. CDR3 length: 15 amino acids. CDR1 is SGHKS, CDR2 YYEKEE, per germline (reference sequence). The CDR3 region has the DNA TGTGCCAGCAGCTTAGGCGGGTCGGGGGGTCAGCCCCAGCATTTT. As protein: CASSLGGSGGQPQHF. Complete variable domain (other parts from reference TRBV5-5 and TRBJ1-5): DAGVTQSPTHLIKTRGQQVTLRCSPISGHKSVSWYQQVLGQGPQFIFQYYEKEERGRGNFPDRFSARQFPNYSSELNVNALLLGDSALYLCASSLGGSGGQPQHFGDGTRLSIL.

This clone came up once. The chain recombines TRBV2 with TRBJ2-3; D perhaps matches TRBD2 (6 bases). Germline assignment: CDR1 SNHLY and CDR2 FYNNEI. Between the trimmed V and J ends, which lost 3 bases and 1 base, there was a span of 11 bases. This CDR3 comprises 15 residues. Written as DNA, the CDR3 is TGTGCCAGCAGTGAGCCTAGCGAGGGCACAGATACGCAGTATTTT. It encodes CASSEPSEGTDTQYF. Drawing the rest from reference TRBV2 and TRBJ2-3, the complete variable domain is EPEVTQTPSHQVTQMGQEVILRCVPISNHLYFYWYRQILGQKVEFLVSFYNNEISEKSEIFDDQFSVERPDGSNFTLKIRSTKLEDSAMYFCASSEPSEGTDTQYFGPGTRLTVL.

The V gene is TRBV7-8, the J gene TRBJ2-7; D is perhaps TRBD2 (6 bases). The V gene lost 7 bases and the J gene lost 4 bases, with 20 bases spanning the gap. CDR1 is SGHVS and CDR2 is FQNEAQ in the germline V gene. The CDR3 is made up of 15 amino acids. The CDR3 bases are TGTGCCAGCATCCTCTCGGGAGACGGGGTTTACGAGCAGTACTTC. Amino acids: CASILSGDGVYEQYF. The full variable domain, rest sourced from reference TRBV7-8 and TRBJ2-7, is GAGVSQSPRYKVAKRGQDVALRCDPISGHVSLFWYQQALGQGPEFLTYFQNEAQLDKSGLPSDRFFAERPEGSVSTLKIQRTQQEDSAVYLCASILSGDGVYEQYFGPGTRLTVT.

Comment on this clone: It differs at one base from a far larger clone, so likely a read error. The rearrangement uses TRBV5-1 and TRBJ1-2, with 8 bases identical to TRBD1. The CDR3 contains 13 residues. V dropped 0 bases and J dropped 12; count of bases not matched to a gene: 7. CDR1 SGHRS and CDR2 YFSETQ come from the germline V gene. As DNA, the CDR3 is TGCGCCAGCAGCTTGGCAGGGGGCTGGGGCCACACCTTC. It is translated as CASSLAGGWGHTF.

The chain carries TRBV7-6 and TRBJ1-2; D not resolved. CDR1 and CDR2 from the germline V gene are SGHVS and FNYEAQ. The CDR3 is made up of 13 amino acids. V lost 5 bases and J 6 bases, leaving 13 bases between the germline ends. The CDR3 DNA is TGTGCCAGCAGCCCGAGTGAAACTGATGGCTACACCTTC. Translated: CASSPSETDGYTF.

The chain links TRBV11-3 to TRBJ2-7, with TRBD1 matching over 7 bases. The germline V gene has CDR1 SGHNT and CDR2 YENEEA. There are 14 residues in the CDR3. J was trimmed by 2 bases and V by 5 bases; bases with no gene match: 6. This chain's CDR3 is CASSPHDRAYEQYF. CDR3 coding DNA: TGTGCCAGCAGCCCCCATGACAGGGCCTACGAGCAGTACTTC.

J is TRBJ2-1 and V is TRBV6-4, with 9 bases fitting TRBD1. V shed 2 bases and J 8 bases; nucleotides not matched to a gene: 4. CDR1 and CDR2 (germline): MRHNA, SNTAGT. This CDR3 has 14 residues. The CDR3 is CASSDEQGADEQFF. The CDR3 region has the DNA TGTGCCAGCAGTGACGAACAGGGGGCCGATGAGCAGTTCTTC.

The chain links TRBV4-1 to TRBJ2-1; D might be TRBD2 (6 bases). The length of the CDR3 is 17 residues. The germline CDR1 and CDR2 sequences are MGHRA and YSYEKL. Trimming took off 4 bases at V and 0 bases at J, with 16 bases between the two ends. The CDR3 nucleotides read TGCGCCAGCAGCCTGAAATATGACGGGGGCTCCTACAATGAGCAGTTCTTC. This gives the protein CASSLKYDGGSYNEQFF.

The DNA of the CDR3 is TGTGCCAGTAGTCCGGGACTAGCCAATGAGCAGTTCTTC. It encodes CASSPGLANEQFF. The genes are TRBV19 and TRBJ2-1, with TRBD2 matching 9 bases. CDR3 size: 13 residues. Germline V gene lookup returns CDR1 LNHDA and CDR2 SQIVND (reference sequence). Trimming cost V 5 bases and J 6 bases; bases outside gene matches: 2.

J is TRBJ1-1 and V is TRBV5-4; D might be TRBD1 (5 bases). The CDR3 is made up of 14 amino acids. The V gene's germline CDR1 is SGHNT and CDR2 YYREEE (reference sequence). Trimming left V 4 bases short and J 5 bases short, with 15 bases between. CDR3 sequence reads: CASSPAGGWTEAFF. As DNA, the CDR3 is TGTGCCAGCAGCCCGGCCGGGGGGTGGACTGAAGCTTTCTTT.

This sequence joins TRBV6-4 and TRBJ1-6, with D possibly being TRBD1 (5 bases). With 4 bases removed from V and 6 bases from J, the gap between germline ends came to 7 bases. This CDR3 has 13 residues. From germline, CDR1 is MRHNA and CDR2 SNTAGT. In nucleotides, the CDR3 is TGTGCCAGCAGTGTGGACACTAATTCACCCCTCCACTTT. Its protein is CASSVDTNSPLHF.

The chain has TRBV4-1 and TRBJ2-1; D gene ambiguous. The CDR3 has 13 amino acids. Germline values: CDR1 MGHRA, CDR2 YSYEKL. The germline V and J ends were trimmed by 4 bases and 5 bases, with 9 bases remaining between them. For the CDR3, the DNA is TGCGCCAGCAGCCTCCCCCAGAACAATGAGCAGTTCTTC. Its translation: CASSLPQNNEQFF.

This clone has a single count. The chain couples TRBV9 to TRBJ2-7, with 12 bases that match TRBD1. Unmatched junction bases numbered 4, after V lost 3 bases and J lost 3 bases. CDR1 and CDR2 from the germline V gene are SGDLS and YYNGEE. The length of the CDR3 is 15 residues. The CDR3 here is CASSAGTGGNYEQYF. DNA for the CDR3: TGTGCCAGCAGCGCCGGGACAGGGGGCAACTACGAGCAGTACTTC.

This chain links TRBV14 with TRBJ2-7, with D possibly matching TRBD1 (6 bases). Germline V lookup: CDR1 SGHDN, CDR2 FVKESK. The CDR3 runs 14 residues. Trimming stripped 4 bases from V and 6 bases from J, with 16 bases between. This CDR3 reads CASSPRQGIGEQYF. CDR3 in DNA: TGTGCCAGCAGCCCCCGGCAGGGGATAGGCGAGCAGTACTTC.

CDR3 nucleotide sequence: TGTGCCAGCAGTTTCCCGGGGTTCGAGCAGTACTTC. It is translated as CASSFPGFEQYF. J is TRBJ2-7 and V is TRBV28, with D perhaps TRBD2 (5 bases). Trimming removed 3 bases at V and 6 bases at J, with 9 bases between. The germline V gene encodes CDR1 MDHEN and CDR2 SYDVKM. The CDR3 is 12 amino acids.